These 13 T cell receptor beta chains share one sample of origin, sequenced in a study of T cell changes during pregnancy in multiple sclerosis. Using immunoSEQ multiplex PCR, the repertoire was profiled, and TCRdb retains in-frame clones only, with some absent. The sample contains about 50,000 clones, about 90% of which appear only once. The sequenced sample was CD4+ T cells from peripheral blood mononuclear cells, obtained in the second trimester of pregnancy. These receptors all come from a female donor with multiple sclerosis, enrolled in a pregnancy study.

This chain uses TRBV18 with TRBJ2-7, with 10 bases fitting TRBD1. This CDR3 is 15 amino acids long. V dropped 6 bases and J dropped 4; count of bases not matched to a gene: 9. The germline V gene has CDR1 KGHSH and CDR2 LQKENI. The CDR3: CASSRRTGGEYEQYF. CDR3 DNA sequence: TGTGCCAGCTCGCGCCGGACAGGGGGAGAGTACGAGCAGTACTTC.

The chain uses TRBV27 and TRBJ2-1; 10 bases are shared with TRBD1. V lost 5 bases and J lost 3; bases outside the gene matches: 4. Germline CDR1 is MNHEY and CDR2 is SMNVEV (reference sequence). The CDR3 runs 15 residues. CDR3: CASSPGTGDYNEQFF. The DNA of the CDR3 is TGTGCCAGCAGTCCCGGGACAGGGGACTACAATGAGCAGTTCTTC.

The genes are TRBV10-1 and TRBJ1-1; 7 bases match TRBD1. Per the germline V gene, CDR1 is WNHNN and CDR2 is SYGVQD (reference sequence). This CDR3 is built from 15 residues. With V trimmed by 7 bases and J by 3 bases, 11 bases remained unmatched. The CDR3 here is CASTIPRGRDTEAFF. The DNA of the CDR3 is TGCGCCAGCACCATACCGAGGGGGCGGGACACTGAAGCTTTCTTT.

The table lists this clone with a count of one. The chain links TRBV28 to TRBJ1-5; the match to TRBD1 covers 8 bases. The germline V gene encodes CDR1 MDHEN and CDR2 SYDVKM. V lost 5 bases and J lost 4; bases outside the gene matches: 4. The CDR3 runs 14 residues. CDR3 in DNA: TGTGCCAGCAGTCTCTGGACAGGGAATCAGCCCCAGCATTTT. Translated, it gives CASSLWTGNQPQHF.

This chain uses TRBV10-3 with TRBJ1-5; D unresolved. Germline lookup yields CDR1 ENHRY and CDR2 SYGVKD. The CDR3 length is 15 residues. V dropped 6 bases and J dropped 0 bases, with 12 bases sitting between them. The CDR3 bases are TGTGCCATCAGCCTCGAGAGGGATAGCAATCAGCCCCAGCATTTT. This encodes CAISLERDSNQPQHF.

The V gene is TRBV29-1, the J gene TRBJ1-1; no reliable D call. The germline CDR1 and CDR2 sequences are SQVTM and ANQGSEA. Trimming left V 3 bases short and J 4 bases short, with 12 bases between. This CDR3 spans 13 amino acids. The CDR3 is CSVEGDKGTEAFF. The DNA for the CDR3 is TGCAGCGTTGAGGGAGATAAAGGCACTGAAGCTTTCTTT.

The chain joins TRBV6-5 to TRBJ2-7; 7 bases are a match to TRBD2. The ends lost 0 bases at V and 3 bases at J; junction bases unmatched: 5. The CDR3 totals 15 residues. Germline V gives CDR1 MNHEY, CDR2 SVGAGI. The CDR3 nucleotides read TGTGCCAGCAGTTACTCGCCGCGGGGGAACTACGAGCAGTACTTC. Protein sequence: CASSYSPRGNYEQYF.

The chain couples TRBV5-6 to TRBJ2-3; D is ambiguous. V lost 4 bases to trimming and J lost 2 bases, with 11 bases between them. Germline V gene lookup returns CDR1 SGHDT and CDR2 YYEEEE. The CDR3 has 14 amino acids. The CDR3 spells CASSGRLVTDTQYF. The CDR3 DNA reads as TGTGCCAGCAGCGGAAGACTGGTCACAGATACGCAGTATTTT. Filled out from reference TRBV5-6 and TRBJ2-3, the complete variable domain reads DAGVTQSPTHLIKTRGQQVTLRCSPKSGHDTVSWYQQALGQGPQFIFQYYEEEERQRGNFPDRFSGHQFPNYSSELNVNALLLGDSALYLCASSGRLVTDTQYFGPGTRLTVL.

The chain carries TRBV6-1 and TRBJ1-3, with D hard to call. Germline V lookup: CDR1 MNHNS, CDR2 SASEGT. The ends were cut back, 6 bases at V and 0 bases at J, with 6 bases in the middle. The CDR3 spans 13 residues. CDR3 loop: CASRRHSGNTIYF. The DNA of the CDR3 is TGTGCCAGCAGGCGGCACTCTGGAAACACCATATATTTT.

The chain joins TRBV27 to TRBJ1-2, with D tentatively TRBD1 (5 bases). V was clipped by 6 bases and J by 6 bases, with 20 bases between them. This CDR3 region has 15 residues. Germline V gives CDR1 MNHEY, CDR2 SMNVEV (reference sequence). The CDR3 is CASRPLSPGRNGYTF. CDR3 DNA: TGTGCCAGCAGGCCCCTTTCCCCAGGGAGGAATGGCTACACCTTC.

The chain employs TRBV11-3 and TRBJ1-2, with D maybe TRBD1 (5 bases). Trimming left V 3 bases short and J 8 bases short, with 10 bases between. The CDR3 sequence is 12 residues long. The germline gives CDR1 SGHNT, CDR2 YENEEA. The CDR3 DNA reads TGTGCCAGCAGCTTCTCGGGGGACGGCTACACCTTC. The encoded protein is CASSFSGDGYTF. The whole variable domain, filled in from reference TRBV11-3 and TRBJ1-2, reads EAGVVQSPRYKIIEKKQPVAFWCNPISGHNTLYWYLQNLGQGPELLIRYENEEAVDDSQLPKDRFSAERLKGVDSTLKIQPAELGDSAVYLCASSFSGDGYTFGSGTRLTVV.

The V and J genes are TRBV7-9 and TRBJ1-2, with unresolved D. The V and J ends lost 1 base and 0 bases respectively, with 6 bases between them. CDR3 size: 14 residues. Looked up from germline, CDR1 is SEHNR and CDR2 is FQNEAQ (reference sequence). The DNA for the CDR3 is TGTGCCAGCAGCTTAGGGCAGACTAACTATGGCTACACCTTC. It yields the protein CASSLGQTNYGYTF. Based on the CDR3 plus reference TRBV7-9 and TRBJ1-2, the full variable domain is DTGVSQNPRHKITKRGQNVTFRCDPISEHNRLYWYRQTLGQGPEFLTYFQNEAQLEKSRLLSDRFSAERPKGSFSTLEIQRTEQGDSAMYLCASSLGQTNYGYTFGSGTRLTVV.

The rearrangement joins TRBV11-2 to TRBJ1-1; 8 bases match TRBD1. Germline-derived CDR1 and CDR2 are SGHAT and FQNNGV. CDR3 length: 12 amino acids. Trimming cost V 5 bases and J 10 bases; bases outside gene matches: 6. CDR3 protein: CASSAGRGRAFF. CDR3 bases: TGTGCCAGCAGCGCAGGCAGGGGGCGAGCTTTCTTT.